This passage covers 23 T cell receptor beta chains from one sample sequenced in a study of shared clonotypes between healthy human individuals. TCRdb's table, derived via immunoSEQ multiplex PCR, lists solely in-frame clones and lacks some. In the table there are millions of clones, approximately 94% of which are singletons. Naive CD8 cells lacked CD45RO, underwent positive selection for CCR7 and left out terminally differentiated effector memory CD45RA+ cells. Specimen: naive CD8+ T cells from PBMCs. The receptors were gathered from a man aged 18 to 29 in good health. Some clones in this sample may be carry-over from other donors' samples.

CDR3 bases: TGTGCCAGCAGTGGTTATAGCTCCTACAATGAGCAGTTCTTC. It translates to CASSGYSSYNEQFF. The chain recombines TRBV25-1 with TRBJ2-1; D unclear. The CDR3 has 14 amino acids. CDR1 MGHDK and CDR2 SYGVNS come from the germline V gene. V gave up 4 bases and J gave up 0 bases, with 7 bases separating them.

The chain combines TRBV7-9 with TRBJ1-1; TRBD1 matches 7 bases. Trimming at V came to 5 bases and at J to 3 bases, leaving 9 bases not matched to a gene. The length of the CDR3 is 15 residues. The V gene's germline CDR1 is SEHNR and CDR2 FQNEAQ (reference sequence). The CDR3 sequence: CASSPRRGEDTEAFF. CDR3 coding DNA: TGTGCCAGCAGCCCCCGCAGGGGGGAGGACACTGAAGCTTTCTTT.

This chain connects TRBV11-2 to TRBJ2-7; maybe TRBD2 (6 bases). The length of the CDR3 is 14 residues. The germline V gene encodes CDR1 SGHAT and CDR2 FQNNGV. Trimming removed 1 base at V and 3 bases at J, with 10 bases between. The CDR3 sequence is CASSLGGTYYEQYF. DNA for the CDR3: TGTGCCAGCAGCTTAGGAGGGACTTACTACGAGCAGTACTTC.

The V and J genes are TRBV30 and TRBJ2-7, with 16 bases lining up with TRBD2. The CDR3 is made up of 18 amino acids. Germline assignment: CDR1 GTSNPN and CDR2 SVGIG (reference sequence). After removal of 4 bases from V and 7 bases from J, the junction contained 16 bases not matched to a gene. The CDR3 region is CAWMGHSGTSGRAWEQYF. The CDR3, as DNA: TGTGCCTGGATGGGTCACTCCGGGACTAGCGGGAGGGCCTGGGAGCAGTACTTC.

The chain has TRBV6-6 and TRBJ1-1, with D unresolved. Germline V CDR1 and CDR2: MNHNY, SVGAGI (reference sequence). The CDR3 consists of 16 residues. With 1 base removed from V and 0 bases from J, the gap between germline ends came to 12 bases. The CDR3: CASSYFSVGLNTEAFF. CDR3 coding DNA: TGTGCCAGCAGTTACTTCTCAGTGGGTCTGAACACTGAAGCTTTCTTT.

The J gene is TRBJ2-3, the V gene TRBV18; 7 bases map to TRBD2. Trimming took 3 bases from V and 1 from J; bases not matched to a gene: 13. This CDR3 contains 18 residues. Per germline, CDR1 KGHSH and CDR2 LQKENI. The CDR3 DNA follows: TGTGCCAGCTCACCGACGATACTAGCGATGAGGGGCACAGATACGCAGTATTTT. This encodes CASSPTILAMRGTDTQYF. The whole variable domain, remainder taken from reference TRBV18 and TRBJ2-3, is NAGVMQNPRHLVRRRGQEARLRCSPMKGHSHVYWYRQLPEEGLKFMVYLQKENIIDESGMPKERFSAEFPKEGPSILRIQQVVRGDSAAYFCASSPTILAMRGTDTQYFGPGTRLTVL.

The chain links TRBV18 to TRBJ1-2, with a tentative D call TRBD1 (5 bases). Trimming removed 0 bases from V and 7 bases from J, with 9 bases in between. The germline V gene encodes CDR1 KGHSH and CDR2 LQKENI. CDR3 length: 13 residues. CDR3 bases: TGTGCCAGCTCACCACCGGGGCCGGGTGGCTACACCTTC. As protein: CASSPPGPGGYTF.

V usage is TRBV7-6 and J usage is TRBJ2-7; 9 bases fit TRBD1. Germline CDR1 and CDR2: SGHVS and FNYEAQ. The CDR3 is 15 amino acids. J was trimmed by 5 bases and V by 5 bases; bases with no gene match: 10. The CDR3 protein is CASSPGQGPINEQYF. The CDR3 DNA reads TGTGCCAGCAGCCCGGGACAGGGCCCAATAAACGAGCAGTACTTC.

This clone was seen once. The chain links TRBV13 to TRBJ2-7; D ambiguous. The CDR3 spans 12 residues. Deletions cut 1 base from V and 7 bases from J, with 8 bases between. Germline V CDR1 and CDR2: PRHDT, FYEKMQ (reference sequence). CDR3: CASSLVAGEQYF. CDR3 DNA sequence: TGTGCCAGCAGCTTAGTAGCTGGGGAGCAGTACTTC.

As DNA, the CDR3 is TGTGCCAGCAGTTTAATCCCCGGAGTCAATCAGCCCCAGCATTTT. It yields the protein CASSLIPGVNQPQHF. This chain joins TRBV27 and TRBJ1-5; D is undetermined. Germline lookup yields CDR1 MNHEY and CDR2 SMNVEV (reference sequence). V dropped 2 bases and J dropped 3 bases, with 11 bases sitting between them. The CDR3 is 15 residues long.

A word on this clone: In the same sample, other DNA sequences code for this CDR3. The chain combines TRBV9 with TRBJ2-7; TRBD1 or TRBD2 may be the D gene (5 bases each). Per germline, CDR1 SGDLS and CDR2 YYNGEE. V was pared by 0 bases and J by 3 bases, with 10 bases between. The CDR3 totals 14 residues. This chain's CDR3 is CASSVAGDGYEQYF. The CDR3 DNA follows: TGTGCCAGCAGCGTAGCTGGGGACGGCTACGAGCAGTACTTC.

The gene calls are TRBV7-6 and TRBJ2-7; 7 bases align to TRBD2. Unmatched junction bases numbered 10, after V lost 5 bases and J lost 3 bases. This CDR3 is built from 15 residues. Germline V gene sequence: CDR1 SGHVS, CDR2 FNYEAQ. The CDR3, as DNA: TGTGCCAGCAGCCGTGGAGAAGGACTAGACTACGAGCAGTACTTC. Encoded protein: CASSRGEGLDYEQYF.

The chain carries TRBV4-3 and TRBJ2-2, with D hard to call. V shed 4 bases and J shed 8 bases, with 8 bases lying between them. This CDR3 is 12 amino acids long. Per the germline V gene, CDR1 is LGHNA and CDR2 is YSLEER. The CDR3 DNA is TGCGCCAGCAGCCTCCCAGGAGGGGAGCTGTTTTTT. Amino acids: CASSLPGGELFF.

About this clone itself: Distinct nucleotide sequences in the sample also encode this CDR3. The V gene is TRBV4-1, the J gene TRBJ2-1, with D possibly TRBD1 on 6 matching bases. The CDR3 covers 15 residues. Per the germline V gene, CDR1 is MGHRA and CDR2 is YSYEKL. Trimming pared 5 bases from V and 1 base from J, leaving 12 bases between. CDR3 DNA: TGCGCCAGCAGCGCCAGGGGAAGTTCCTACAATGAGCAGTTCTTC. This translates into CASSARGSSYNEQFF.

V usage is TRBV19 and J usage is TRBJ2-7, with 13 nucleotides matching TRBD2. V lost 5 bases to trimming and J lost 7 bases; unmatched junction nucleotides: 8. The germline V gene encodes CDR1 LNHDA and CDR2 SQIVND (reference sequence). This CDR3 region has 15 residues. The chain's CDR3 is CASSLGLAGEREQYF. CDR3 DNA sequence: TGTGCCAGTAGTCTCGGACTAGCGGGAGAGCGTGAGCAGTACTTC.

The rearrangement uses TRBV7-8 and TRBJ1-5, with D possibly being TRBD1 (5 bases). The CDR3 has 14 residues. V lost 2 bases and J 5 bases, leaving 10 bases between the germline ends. Looked up from germline, CDR1 is SGHVS and CDR2 is FQNEAQ. CDR3 sequence (DNA): TGTGCCAGCAGCTTAACGCAGGGAGATCAGCCCCAGCATTTT. Translation gives CASSLTQGDQPQHF.

A remark on this clone: A far larger clone is only one base removed, so a read error is likely. The same CDR3 is also encoded by other DNA sequences in this sample. The CDR3 bases are TGTGCCAGCAGCTCCCGGGGCTACGAGCAGTACTTC. It yields the protein CASSSRGYEQYF. V gene TRBV27 combines with J gene TRBJ2-7; TRBD2 might be the D (5 bases). Germline-derived CDR1 and CDR2 are MNHEY and SMNVEV (reference sequence). This CDR3 has 12 amino acids. Deletions cut 6 bases from V and 3 bases from J, with 9 bases between.

The gene calls are TRBV28 and TRBJ2-3, with TRBD1 as a possible D gene (5 bases). The CDR3 is made up of 18 amino acids. CDR1 is MDHEN and CDR2 is SYDVKM in the germline V gene. V gave up 4 bases and J gave up 1 base, with 21 bases separating them. Written as DNA, the CDR3 is TGTGCCAGCAGTTCTAACAGAGTCCAGGGCCTTGGCACAGATACGCAGTATTTT. It is translated as CASSSNRVQGLGTDTQYF. Filled out from reference TRBV28 and TRBJ2-3, the complete variable domain reads DVKVTQSSRYLVKRTGEKVFLECVQDMDHENMFWYRQDPGLGLRLIYFSYDVKMKEKGDIPEGYSVSREKKERFSLILESASTNQTSMYLCASSSNRVQGLGTDTQYFGPGTRLTVL.

V usage is TRBV5-6 and J usage is TRBJ2-1; tentative D call: TRBD1 (5 bases). CDR1 and CDR2 (germline): SGHDT, YYEEEE. Between the trimmed V and J ends, which lost 0 bases and 14 bases, there was a span of 12 bases. This CDR3 is 12 amino acids long. CDR3 region: CASSLEGREEFF. The DNA for the CDR3 is TGTGCCAGCAGCTTGGAAGGCAGGGAAGAGTTCTTC.

This clone was seen just once. The rearrangement links TRBV7-9 to TRBJ2-1; 9 nucleotides line up with TRBD2. This CDR3 is 16 amino acids long. V was clipped by 4 bases and J by 8 bases; unmatched bases: 12. Germline V CDR1 and CDR2: SEHNR, FQNEAQ (reference sequence). CDR3 sequence reads: CASSSAGTSLGDEQFF. The CDR3, as DNA: TGTGCCAGCAGCTCAGCCGGGACTAGCTTAGGGGATGAGCAGTTCTTC.

The chain joins TRBV6-6 to TRBJ2-3, with no clear D. Germline CDR1 is MNHNY and CDR2 is SVGAGI (reference sequence). V dropped 2 bases and J dropped 4 bases, with 10 bases sitting between them. The length of the CDR3 is 14 residues. The CDR3 DNA reads TGTGCCAGCAGTTACCCAGGCGTCGCAGATACGCAGTATTTT. This translates into CASSYPGVADTQYF.

The rearrangement joins TRBV4-1 to TRBJ2-7; possible D gene TRBD2, 5 bases. V was shortened by 1 base and J by 1 base, with 11 bases between the two germline ends. Germline-derived CDR1 and CDR2 are MGHRA and YSYEKL. CDR3 length equals 15 residues. The CDR3 here is CASSQVKAASYEQYF. For the CDR3, the DNA is TGCGCCAGCAGCCAAGTAAAAGCGGCTTCCTACGAGCAGTACTTC.

This clone has only one observation. The rearrangement uses TRBV27 and TRBJ1-2; D not resolved. Germline V gives CDR1 MNHEY, CDR2 SMNVEV (reference sequence). Between the trimmed V and J ends, which lost 0 bases and 4 bases, there was a span of 12 bases. The CDR3 is 15 amino acids. CDR3 loop: CASSLSRGSLYGYTF. Written as DNA, the CDR3 is TGTGCCAGCAGTTTATCCCGGGGATCCCTCTATGGCTACACCTTC.